One and the same sample provided the 2 T cell receptor beta chains below, sequenced in a study of blood T cell repertoires in COVID-19. TCRdb keeps only in-frame clones here, not all; method: immunoSEQ multiplex PCR. The sample records 150,000 to 200,000 clones, 88% being singletons. The specimen sequenced was peripheral blood. These receptors were taken from a human donor in a cohort sampled during active COVID-19.

The genes are TRBV6-2 or TRBV6-3 and TRBJ2-1; 15 positions match TRBD2. V lost 0 bases, J lost 4 bases, and 13 bases stayed unmatched. From germline, CDR1 is MNHEY and CDR2 SVGEGT. The CDR3 spans 21 residues. The CDR3 bases are TGTGCCAGCAGTTACTCGATAGGCGGACTAGCGGGGGGGGTTTCTTACAATGAGCAGTTCTTC. It yields the protein CASSYSIGGLAGGVSYNEQFF.

The genes are TRBV28 and TRBJ1-2; D may be TRBD1 (5 bases). Trimming cost V 2 bases and J 7 bases, with 8 bases left between them. The CDR3 sequence is 12 residues long. Germline lookup yields CDR1 MDHEN and CDR2 SYDVKM. The CDR3 DNA is TGTGCCAGCAGTTTACAGGGAGGTGGCTACACCTTC. Protein sequence: CASSLQGGGYTF.